This T cell receptor (beta chain) was sequenced in a study of T cell responses to AZD1222 COVID-19 vaccine. Study outcomes and limitations: The study found Spike-specific TCR breadth and depth rose after two AZD1222 doses. No day 14 peak samples; only post-peak repertoires were characterized. Regions 160-218 and 743-854 held dominance among vaccine-associated CD4 TCRs, which spanned spike. Clonal diversity was possibly underestimated, and the donors were mostly white British, with more females.

Libraries were prepared by immunoSEQ multiplex PCR; TCRdb keeps only in-frame clonotypes and omits some of them. The profile shows approximately 220,000 clones, 93% of them singletons. The germline gives CDR1 MNHEY, CDR2 SMNVEV (reference sequence). V lost 6 bases to trimming and J lost 2 bases, with 8 bases between them. CDR3 length equals 13 residues. In the case of this clone: Its target is unknown.

The V and J genes are TRBV27 and TRBJ1-3; a possible D gene is TRBD1 (5 bases). The source was peripheral blood, collected on day 0 of MenACWY control vaccination. The clonotype originates from an adult in good health. In nucleotides, the CDR3 is TGTGCCAGCAGACCGACAGCTGGAAACACCATATATTTT. It translates to CASRPTAGNTIYF.